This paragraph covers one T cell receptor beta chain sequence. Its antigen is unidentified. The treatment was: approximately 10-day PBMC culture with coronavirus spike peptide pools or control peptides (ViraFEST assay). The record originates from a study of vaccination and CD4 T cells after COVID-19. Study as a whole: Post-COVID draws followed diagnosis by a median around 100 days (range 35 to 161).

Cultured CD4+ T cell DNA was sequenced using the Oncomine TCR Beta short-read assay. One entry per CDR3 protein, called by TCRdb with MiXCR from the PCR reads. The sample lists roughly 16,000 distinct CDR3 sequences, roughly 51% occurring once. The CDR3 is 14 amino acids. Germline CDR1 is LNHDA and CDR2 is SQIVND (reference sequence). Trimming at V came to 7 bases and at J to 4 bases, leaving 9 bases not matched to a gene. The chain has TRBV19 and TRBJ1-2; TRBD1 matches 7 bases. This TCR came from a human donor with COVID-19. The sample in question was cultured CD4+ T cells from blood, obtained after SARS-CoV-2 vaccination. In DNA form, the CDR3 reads TGTGCCAGTAACCGGGACAGCATATCCTATGGCTACACCTTC. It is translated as CASNRDSISYGYTF.